Sequencing of this T cell receptor (beta chain) was carried out in a study of immune characteristics of hereditary and idiopathic chronic pancreatitis. General study findings and limits: No patients had chronic pancreatitis due to alcohol use. Versus controls, both chronic pancreatitis groups showed increased diversity and reduced clonality. Immune findings may reflect disease duration, since tissue was only from TPIAT.

TCRdb's copy holds only in-frame clones and misses some; the assay was immunoSEQ multiplex PCR. The table has 11,000 to 15,000 clones, about 73% seen once. On this clone itself: Antigen unknown.

Total pancreatectomy with islet autotransplantation was the source of the chronic pancreatitis pancreas tissue. The ends were cut back, 0 bases at V and 0 bases at J, with 9 bases in the middle. Germline loops: CDR1 SGHNT, CDR2 YYREEE (reference sequence). The CDR3 loop spans 15 amino acids. The sequenced sample consisted of pancreas tissue with hereditary chronic pancreatitis. This receptor was identified in a human donor with chronic pancreatitis. J is TRBJ1-2 and V is TRBV5-4; TRBD1 is a possible D gene (5 bases). In nucleotides, the CDR3 is TGTGCCAGCAGCTTGGCCGCAGGGACTAACTATGGCTACACCTTC. Protein product: CASSLAAGTNYGYTF.